This T cell receptor (beta chain) was captured in a study of shared clonotypes between healthy human individuals. Findings of the study overall: The diversity represented, both genetic and in exposure history, was limited by few donors. Sequencing of the sorted subsets was shown by rarefaction to be incomplete despite large depth.

CD8 cells classed as naive were CD45RO-negative and positively selected for CCR7, excluding terminally differentiated effector memory CD45RA+ cells. With regard to this clone: The antigen remains undetermined.

Sequenced by immunoSEQ multiplex PCR; TCRdb stores in-frame clones only, minus some. Counted here are some 2.1 million clones, over 85% occurring once; the ten biggest clones make up about 1.7%. The receptor's source is a man aged 18 to 35 in good health. Some clones in this sample may be carry-over from other donors' samples. The specimen sequenced was naive CD8+ T cells from PBMCs.

CDR3 sequence (DNA): TGTGCCAGCAGCTTGATGGCAGGGGTGAACACTGAAGCTTTCTTT. It codes for CASSLMAGVNTEAFF. V usage is TRBV7-9 and J usage is TRBJ1-1, with a weak D call TRBD1 (6 bases). Germline assignment: CDR1 SEHNR and CDR2 FQNEAQ (reference sequence). The CDR3 totals 15 residues. Trimming took 3 bases from V and 0 from J, leaving 11 bases between them.